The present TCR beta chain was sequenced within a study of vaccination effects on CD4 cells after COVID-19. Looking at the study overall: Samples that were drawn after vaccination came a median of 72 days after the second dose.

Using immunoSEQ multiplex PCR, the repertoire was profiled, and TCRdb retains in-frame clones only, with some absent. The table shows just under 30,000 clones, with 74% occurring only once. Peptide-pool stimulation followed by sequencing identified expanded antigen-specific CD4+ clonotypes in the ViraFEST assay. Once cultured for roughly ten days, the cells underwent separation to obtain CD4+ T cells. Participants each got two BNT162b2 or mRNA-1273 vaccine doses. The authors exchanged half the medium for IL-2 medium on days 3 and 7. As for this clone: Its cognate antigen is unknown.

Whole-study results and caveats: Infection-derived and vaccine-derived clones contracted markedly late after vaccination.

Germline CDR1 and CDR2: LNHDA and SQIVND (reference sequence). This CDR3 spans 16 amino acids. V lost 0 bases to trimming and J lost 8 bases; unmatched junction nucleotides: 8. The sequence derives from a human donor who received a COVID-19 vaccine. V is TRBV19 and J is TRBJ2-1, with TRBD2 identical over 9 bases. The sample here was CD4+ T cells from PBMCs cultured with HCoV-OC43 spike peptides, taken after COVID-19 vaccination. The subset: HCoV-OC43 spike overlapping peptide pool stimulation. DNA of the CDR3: TGTGCCAGTAGTATAGATTTGGGCGGGAGGGCCGATGAGCAGTTCTTC. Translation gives CASSIDLGGRADEQFF. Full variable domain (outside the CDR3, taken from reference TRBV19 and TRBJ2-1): DGGITQSPKYLFRKEGQNVTLSCEQNLNHDAMYWYRQDPGQGLRLIYYSQIVNDFQKGDIAEGYSVSREKKESFPLTVTSAQKNPTAFYLCASSIDLGGRADEQFFGPGTRLTVL.